Each of the 15 T cell receptor beta chains below was sequenced from the same sample in a study of post-analysis software for immune sequencing data. Study findings and constraints: Several TRBV segments (TRBV5-6, TRBV5-1 and TRBV20-1 among them) occurred more frequently in patients than in controls.

TCR beta cDNA libraries included unique molecular identifiers. Each CDR3 protein gets one entry after TCRdb re-called the PCR reads with MiXCR. The sample lists about 460,000 distinct CDR3 sequences, roughly 45% occurring once. The antigens for these receptors are not known. Sequenced sample: blood. The receptors were sampled from a girl between 10 and 17 years old with multiple sclerosis.

Comments on this clonotype: The germline gene is not matched at one end of the junction; a read error may be the cause. This sequence joins TRBV6-5 and TRBJ2-3, with 13 bases identical to TRBD2. CDR1 is MNHEY and CDR2 is SVGAGI in the germline V gene. CDR3 length: 16 residues. The CDR3 sequence is CASSRGTSGATDTRYF. The CDR3 nucleotides are TGTGCCAGCAGTCGGGGGACTAGCGGGGCCACAGATACGCGGTATTTT.

A few counts support this clonotype. V and J are TRBV3-1 and TRBJ2-3, with D perhaps TRBD1 (6 bases). V was trimmed by 0 bases and J by 2 bases, leaving 12 bases between them. The CDR3 length is 16 residues. Per the germline V gene, CDR1 is LGHDT and CDR2 is YNNKEL (reference sequence). The CDR3 region is CASSQEPGAITDTQYF. CDR3 nucleotides: TGTGCCAGCAGCCAAGAACCAGGGGCGATCACAGATACGCAGTATTTT.

The V call is TRBV10-1, the J call TRBJ2-3, with D perhaps TRBD1 (6 bases). The CDR3 is 15 amino acids. The ends were cut back, 4 bases at V and 6 bases at J, with 17 bases in the middle. Germline CDR1 reads WNHNN; CDR2 reads SYGVQD (reference sequence). The CDR3: CASSGRDTNGDTQYF. DNA for the CDR3: TGCGCCAGCAGTGGCAGGGACACTAACGGGGATACGCAGTATTTT.

This clonotype was observed once. V usage is TRBV7-3 and J usage is TRBJ1-6, with D unclear. Germline V CDR1 and CDR2: SGHTA, FQGTGA. This CDR3 has 12 residues. Between the trimmed V and J ends, which lost 1 base and 8 bases, there was a span of 3 bases. The CDR3 loop reads CASSLNDSPLHF. The CDR3 coding sequence is TGTGCCAGCAGCTTAAACGATTCACCCCTCCACTTT. The full variable domain, rest sourced from reference TRBV7-3 and TRBJ1-6, is GAGVSQTPSNKVTEKGKYVELRCDPISGHTALYWYRQSLGQGPEFLIYFQGTGAADDSGLPNDRFFAVRPEGSVSTLKIQRTERGDSAVYLCASSLNDSPLHFGNGTRLTVT.

The V gene is TRBV12-3 or TRBV12-4, the J gene TRBJ1-1; no definite D call. The CDR3 totals 16 residues. Trimming took off 0 bases at V and 0 bases at J, with 11 bases between the two ends. CDR3 region: CASSLALLALNTEAFF. In nucleotides, the CDR3 is TGTGCCAGCAGTTTAGCGCTATTAGCTTTGAACACTGAAGCTTTCTTT.

The chain uses TRBV7-2 and TRBJ2-7, with 9 bases aligning to TRBD2. The CDR3 sequence is 15 residues long. Germline CDR1 and CDR2: SGHTA and FQGNSA. V shed 5 bases and J 0 bases; nucleotides not matched to a gene: 5. CDR3 nucleotides: TGTGCCAGCAGCCTCCTAGCGGGACGCTCCTACGAGCAGTACTTC. It specifies CASSLLAGRSYEQYF. Drawing the rest from reference TRBV7-2 and TRBJ2-7, the complete variable domain is GAGVSQSPSNKVTEKGKDVELRCDPISGHTALYWYRQSLGQGLEFLIYFQGNSAPDKSGLPSDRFSAERTGGSVSTLTIQRTQQEDSAVYLCASSLLAGRSYEQYFGPGTRLTVT.

This chain joins TRBV28 and TRBJ1-2; 9 positions agree with TRBD1. This CDR3 contains 15 residues. Germline V gene sequence: CDR1 MDHEN, CDR2 SYDVKM. Trimming took 6 bases from V and 2 from J; bases not matched to a gene: 7. The CDR3: CASSIGQGMNYGYTF. In DNA form, the CDR3 reads TGTGCCAGCAGCATTGGACAGGGGATGAACTATGGCTACACCTTC.

As to this clonotype: At one end, the junction sequence differs from germline, possibly due to a read error. The chain employs TRBV4-3 and TRBJ2-7, with 10 bases matching TRBD1. The CDR3 length is 16 residues. Per the germline V gene, CDR1 is LGHNA and CDR2 is YSLEER. CDR3 nucleotide sequence: TGCACCAGCAGCCAAGAACCGGGGACAGGGGTCGACGAGCAGTACTTC. It encodes CTSSQEPGTGVDEQYF.

This rearrangement joins TRBV29-1 to TRBJ1-2; tentatively, D is TRBD1 (6 bases). CDR1 and CDR2 (germline): SQVTM, ANQGSEA. V was cut by 0 bases and J by 7 bases, with 12 bases left in between. This CDR3 comprises 13 residues. The CDR3 loop is CSVEDSGEGGYTF. CDR3 in DNA: TGCAGCGTTGAAGATTCAGGGGAGGGTGGCTACACCTTC. Using reference TRBV29-1 and TRBJ1-2 for the parts outside the CDR3, the full variable domain is SAVISQKPSRDICQRGTSLTIQCQVDSQVTMMFWYRQQPGQSLTLIATANQGSEATYESGFVIDKFPISRPNLTFSTLTVSNMSPEDSSIYLCSVEDSGEGGYTFGSGTRLTVV.

This clonotype was counted a few times. The chain is built from TRBV6-5 and TRBJ1-2, with D hard to call. The CDR3 extends over 14 amino acids. The germline gives CDR1 MNHEY, CDR2 SVGAGI. The ends were cut back, 4 bases at V and 3 bases at J, with 12 bases in the middle. CDR3 sequence (DNA): TGTGCCAGCAGTTCCCGGTCGAGGGACTATGGCTACACCTTC. As protein: CASSSRSRDYGYTF.

The V call is TRBV20-1, the J call TRBJ2-1, with unresolved D. V was clipped by 8 bases and J by 5 bases, with 10 bases between them. CDR1 is DFQATT, CDR2 SNEGSKA, per germline (reference sequence). The CDR3 has 11 amino acids. CDR3 DNA: TGCAGTAACATCCGAAACAATGAGCAGTTCTTC. Its translation: CSNIRNNEQFF.

Only one count was recorded for this clonotype. As the CDR3 is not closed by the conserved phenylalanine or tryptophan, this likely results from a read error. This chain links TRBV5-6 with TRBJ2-1, with 8 bases fitting TRBD2. Trimming removed 4 bases from V and 4 bases from J; junction bases left unmatched: 7. This CDR3 has 15 amino acids. Germline-derived CDR1 and CDR2 are SGHDT and YYEEEE. For the CDR3, the DNA is TGTGCCAGCAGCGCAACGAGCGGGAGATACAATGAGCAGTTCTGC. Its protein product is CASSATSGRYNEQFC.

The chain combines TRBV29-1 with TRBJ2-7; D is perhaps TRBD2 (5 bases). The V end was cut by 4 bases, the J end by 4 bases, with 14 bases between. CDR1 and CDR2 from the germline V gene are SQVTM and ANQGSEA. The CDR3 loop spans 13 amino acids. In DNA, the CDR3 is TGCAGCGTTGGCGGCGGGTTAGGGTACGAGCAGTACTTC. It is translated as CSVGGGLGYEQYF.

V gene TRBV24-1 combines with J gene TRBJ1-5, with 7 bases lining up with TRBD1. The CDR3 is 16 amino acids. The germline V gene encodes CDR1 KGHDR and CDR2 SFDVKD. V trimming: 3 bases; J trimming: 3 bases; junction bases outside the gene matches: 7. The CDR3 DNA sequence: TGTGCCACCAGTGATAACACAGGGGCGACCAATCAGCCCCAGCATTTT. Its translation: CATSDNTGATNQPQHF.

Only a few counts were recorded for this clonotype. This chain uses TRBV7-8 with TRBJ2-3; 8 positions agree with TRBD2. Per the germline V gene, CDR1 is SGHVS and CDR2 is FQNEAQ. J was trimmed by 2 bases and V by 5 bases; bases with no gene match: 3. The CDR3 totals 14 residues. CDR3 coding DNA: TGTGCCAGCAGCCTTAGCGGGAACACAGATACGCAGTATTTT. It encodes CASSLSGNTDTQYF.